This T cell receptor (beta chain) was retrieved from a study of T cell repertoires in cytomegalovirus infection. Using its own MiXCR run on the reads, TCRdb lists one record per CDR3 protein. This sample has approximately 700,000 distinct CDR3 sequences, with approximately 40% found just once. V was shortened by 7 bases and J by 6 bases, with 18 bases between the two germline ends. Germline V gene data show CDR1 as SNHLY and CDR2 as FYNNEI. CDR3 size: 14 residues. The sequenced sample consisted of PBMCs. This TCR derives from a human donor in good health (CMV status not recorded). Some clones in this sample may be carry-over from other donors' samples. The V gene is TRBV2, the J gene TRBJ1-2; D is ambiguous. The CDR3 reads CASIRSQERNGYTF. DNA for the CDR3: TGTGCCAGCATTCGGAGTCAAGAGAGGAATGGCTACACCTTC.